A selection of T cell receptor beta chains follows, all from one sample in a study of blood T cell repertoires in COVID-19. The data were produced by immunoSEQ multiplex PCR, yet TCRdb's version contains in-frame clones alone and is incomplete. The sample lists approximately 47,000 clones, over 80% occurring once. Sequencing was performed on peripheral blood. The source is a human donor with active COVID-19. The donor label of this sample is uncertain. CDR3s include the opening cysteine and the closing phenylalanine or tryptophan. A D gene is named only where the DNA matches it firmly. Part of the rows lack a size; the others show once, few, many or a class for expanded clones.

NA few TRBJ1-4 TRBV11-2 TGTGCCAGCAGCTTAGTCGGTGAAAAACTGTTTTTT CASSLVGEKLFF
TRBD1 NA TRBJ2-5 TRBV27 TGTGCCAGCAGTTTATGGACAGGGTCCCAAGAGACCCAGTACTTC CASSLWTGSQETQYF
NA NA TRBJ2-7 TRBV23-1 TGCGCCAGCACCCCCCTTATGGGACACAGATCCTACGAGCAGTACTTC CASTPLMGHRSYEQYF
TRBD1 few TRBJ1-1 TRBV19 TGTGCCAGTAGTATTGAGACGGCAGGGGGGTATAACACTGAAGCTTTCTTT CASSIETAGGYNTEAFF
TRBD2 NA TRBJ2-3 TRBV5-5 TGTGCCAGCAGCCTCCAACTAGCGGGGGTCACAGATACGCAGTATTTT CASSLQLAGVTDTQYF
TRBD1 NA TRBJ1-6 TRBV6-5 TGTGCCAGCAGCCAAGACAGGGACCCGGCACCCCTCCACTTT CASSQDRDPAPLHF
NA NA TRBJ1-4 TRBV2 TGTGCCAGCAACCGGGGTGGCGAAAAACTGTTTTTT CASNRGGEKLFF
TRBD1 NA TRBJ2-7 TRBV30 TGTGCCTGGGCCCCCGACAGGGGATACTACGAGCAGTACTTC CAWAPDRGYYEQYF
NA once TRBJ2-3 TRBV11-3 TGTGCCAGCAGCCAAGGAGGTTATAGCACAGATACGCAGTATTTT CASSQGGYSTDTQYF
TRBD2 NA TRBJ2-1 TRBV9 TGTGCCAGCAGCGTAGAGATTGGGAGGGTGGAGTTCTTC CASSVEIGRVEFF
NA NA TRBJ2-5 TRBV21-1 TGTGCCAGCAGCAAAGCCAACTACCGGGACACAAAACAAGAGACCCAGTACTTC CASSKANYRDTKQETQYF
NA NA TRBJ1-4 TRBV2 TGTGCCAGCAGGGAACCAACAGGGACTATGAGGAAACTGTTTTTT CASREPTGTMRKLFF
NA NA TRBJ2-1 TRBV9 TGTGCCAGCAGCTTACTAGCCGGGATCTACAATGAGCAGTTCTTC CASSLLAGIYNEQFF
NA NA TRBJ2-1 TRBV28 TGTGCCAGCAGTCCCTTCACGACAGGAACGTACAATGAGCAGTTCTTC CASSPFTTGTYNEQFF
NA NA TRBJ2-2 TRBV6-1 TGTGCCAGCAGTGACCAAACGGACACCGGGGAGCTGTTTTTT CASSDQTDTGELFF
TRBD2 once TRBJ2-3 TRBV5-4 TGTGCCAGCAGCCCGAGACTAGCGGGGCTCCGGGATACGCAGTATTTT CASSPRLAGLRDTQYF
TRBD1 once TRBJ2-7 TRBV30 TGTGCCTGGAGCGACAGGGGGCTCACTAATTGGACCTACGAGCAGTACTTC CAWSDRGLTNWTYEQYF
TRBD1 few TRBJ2-4 TRBV19 TGTGCCAGTAGTCCACCTAGAGAGGTAGGGACAGGGGTATCCAAAAACATTCAGTACTTC CASSPPREVGTGVSKNIQYF
TRBD2 NA TRBJ2-1 TRBV7-3 TGTGCCAGCAGCTTCCGCACACTAGCGGGAGAAGATAATGAGCAGTTCTTC CASSFRTLAGEDNEQFF
NA NA TRBJ2-4 TRBV29-1 TGCAGCGTGGGGGACTTGGGCATTCAGTACTTC CSVGDLGIQYF
NA NA TRBJ2-6 TRBV4-1 TGCGCCAGCAGTCCAAAAACTGGGGCCAACGTCCTGACTTTC CASSPKTGANVLTF
TRBD1 NA TRBJ2-5 TRBV4-2 TGTGCCAGCAGCCAGGGACAGGAACAGGAGACCCAGTACTTC CASSQGQEQETQYF
TRBD2 NA TRBJ2-3 TRBV7-8 TGTGCCAGCAGCTTCGGTCTAGCGGGAGGGCTCACAGATACGCAGTATTTT CASSFGLAGGLTDTQYF
TRBD1 once TRBJ2-7 TRBV10-1 TGCGCCAGCAGTGTCCGACCAACAGGGGACGAGCAGTACTTC CASSVRPTGDEQYF
TRBD1 once TRBJ1-5 TRBV28 TGTGCCAGCAGACGGGACAGGGTCCCGAATCAGCCCCAGCATTTT CASRRDRVPNQPQHF
NA NA TRBJ1-6 TRBV27 TGTGCCAGCAGTTTAGAACAGGACCGATTATCACCCCTCCACTTT CASSLEQDRLSPLHF
TRBD2 NA TRBJ2-5 TRBV10-1 TGCGCCAGCAGTGAGTTGAGCGGGGGTTCCCCCCAGTACTTC CASSELSGGSPQYF
TRBD1 NA TRBJ2-7 TRBV5-1 TGCGCCAGCAGCACAGGGGGCCTCTCCTACGAGCAGTACTTC CASSTGGLSYEQYF